The present T cell receptor beta chain was sequenced within a study of memory CD4+ T cells and cytomegalovirus serostatus. V shed 1 base and J 2 bases; nucleotides not matched to a gene: 5. The CDR3 is made up of 15 amino acids. Looked up from germline, CDR1 is SGHDT and CDR2 is YYEEEE. Method: immunoSEQ multiplex PCR; TCRdb's copy keeps in-frame clones and lacks some. The sample includes 40,000 to 55,000 clones, around 80% of them seen just once. The sort gate was single viable CD3+CD4+CD8-CD45RO+ cells for memory CD4+ T cells. The TCR was taken from an adult in good health and CMV-seronegative. The genes are TRBV5-6 and TRBJ2-7; TRBD2 matches 8 bases. The specimen sequenced was memory CD4+ T cells from blood. The CDR3 nucleotides are TGTGCCAGCAGCTTGTATAGCGGGATTACCTACGAGCAGTACTTC. It yields the protein CASSLYSGITYEQYF. Based on the CDR3 plus reference TRBV5-6 and TRBJ2-7, the full variable domain is DAGVTQSPTHLIKTRGQQVTLRCSPKSGHDTVSWYQQALGQGPQFIFQYYEEEERQRGNFPDRFSGHQFPNYSSELNVNALLLGDSALYLCASSLYSGITYEQYFGPGTRLTVT.